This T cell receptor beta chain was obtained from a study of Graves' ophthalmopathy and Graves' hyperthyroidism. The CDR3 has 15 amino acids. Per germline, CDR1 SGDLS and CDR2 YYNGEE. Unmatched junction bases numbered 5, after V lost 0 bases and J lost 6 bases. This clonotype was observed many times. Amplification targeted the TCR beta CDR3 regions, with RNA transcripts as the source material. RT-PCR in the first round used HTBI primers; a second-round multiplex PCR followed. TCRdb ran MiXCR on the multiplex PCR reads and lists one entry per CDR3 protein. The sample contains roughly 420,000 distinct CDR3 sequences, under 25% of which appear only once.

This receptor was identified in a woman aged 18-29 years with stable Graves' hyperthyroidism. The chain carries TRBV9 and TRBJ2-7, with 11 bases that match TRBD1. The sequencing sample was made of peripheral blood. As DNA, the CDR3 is TGTGCCAGCAGCGTAGCCGGGACAGGGGGGGGCGAGCAGTACTTC. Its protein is CASSVAGTGGGEQYF.